A selection of T cell receptor beta chains follows, all from one sample in a study of T-cell memory formation after mild COVID-19. TCRdb itself ran the 5' RACE reads through MiXCR, one entry per CDR3 protein. This table holds 400,000 to 500,000 distinct CDR3 sequences, 20% found once. The sample taken for sequencing was PBMCs or a T cell subset sorted from them (not recorded which). Source of these receptors: an adult woman who had mild COVID-19 (a few samples of this study predate the infection). Cell type and time point are not known. Both conserved end residues are part of each CDR3. The D gene is left open where the match is weak. Size values are once, few and many counts, or a class for expanded clones, and some rows have none.

clone_size d_call j_call cdr3_length v_call cdr3_nt cdr3_aa
few . TRBJ2-1 11 TRBV6-2/TRBV6-3 TGTGCCAGCAGTCACGCGCCTGAGCAGTTCTTC CASSHAPEQFF
once TRBD2 TRBJ2-1 17 TRBV7-2 TGTGCCAGCAGCTTAGGCTCCGGGACTAGCGGGTACAATGAGCAGTTCTTC CASSLGSGTSGYNEQFF
few TRBD1 TRBJ1-5 13 TRBV30 TGTGCCTACACGACAGGGACTAATCAGCCCCAGCATTTT CAYTTGTNQPQHF
few . TRBJ2-1 15 TRBV6-5 TGTGCCAGCGGGTATCCCCTAAGCCCCTCCAACGAGCAGTTCTTC CASGYPLSPSNEQFF
few TRBD2 TRBJ2-7 13 TRBV29-1 TGCAGCGTTGGACTAGCGGGAGCCTACGAGCAGTACTTC CSVGLAGAYEQYF
. . TRBJ2-5 14 TRBV29-1 TGCAGCGTTGAAGATGCGGGAAAGCAAGAGACCCAGTACTTC CSVEDAGKQETQYF
. TRBD1 TRBJ2-7 15 TRBV4-1 TGCGCCAGCAGCTACGGGACAGGGGTCCGGTACGAGCAGTACTTC CASSYGTGVRYEQYF
. TRBD2 TRBJ2-5 12 TRBV10-3 TGTGCCATCGCGGGGGGGAAAGAGACCCAGTACTTC CAIAGGKETQYF
few TRBD2 TRBJ2-7 16 TRBV19 TGTGCCAGTAGTTCCCTGACTAGCGCGAGATCCTACGAGCAGTACTTC CASSSLTSARSYEQYF
. . TRBJ2-5 15 TRBV7-9 TGTGCCAGCAGCCCGACGGGGGTCGACGGGGAGACCCAGTACTTC CASSPTGVDGETQYF
. TRBD2 TRBJ2-7 16 TRBV5-6 TGTGCCAGCAGCCAAGGGGCGGGACTAGAGTCAGGAGAGCAGTACTTC CASSQGAGLESGEQYF
. . TRBJ2-7 15 TRBV19 TGTGCCAGTAGTATCGGCCGAGCAGCTACCTACGAGCAGTACTTC CASSIGRAATYEQYF
. TRBD2 TRBJ2-5 15 TRBV2 TGTGCCAGCAGTGGACTAGCGGGGGCCCGAGAGACCCAGTACTTC CASSGLAGARETQYF
. . TRBJ2-7 13 TRBV4-2 TGTGCCAGCAGCCTAGAAACTGGTTACGAGCAGTACTTC CASSLETGYEQYF
once . TRBJ2-1 15 TRBV24-1 TGTGCCACCAGTGACCCATATTCACAGGGAAATGAGCAGTTCTTC CATSDPYSQGNEQFF
. . TRBJ1-4 14 TRBV12-3/TRBV12-4 TGTGCCAGCAGTTTTGGGGTCCGGAATGAAAAACTGTTTTTT CASSFGVRNEKLFF
few . TRBJ2-2 13 TRBV6-6 TGTGCCAGCACGGGCACGCTTATGGGGGAGCTGTTTTTT CASTGTLMGELFF
few . TRBJ2-1 14 TRBV6-4 TGTGCCAGCAGTGACCCGGGGGACTCCTCTGAGCAGTTCTTC CASSDPGDSSEQFF
. TRBD2 TRBJ2-7 14 TRBV5-6 TGTGCCAGCAGCTTGGTCACTAGCGGCTACGAGCAGTACTTC CASSLVTSGYEQYF
. . TRBJ1-6 15 TRBV9 TGTGCCAGCAGCGCCAGAGTAGGTCATAATTCACCCCTCCACTTT CASSARVGHNSPLHF
few . TRBJ1-1 14 TRBV5-1 TGCGCCAGCAGCTGGGGAGCAAAGAACACTGAAGCTTTCTTT CASSWGAKNTEAFF
. . TRBJ1-2 15 TRBV21-1 TGTGCCAGCAGCAAACCGGGGCCAGCTAACTATGGCTACACCTTC CASSKPGPANYGYTF
. . TRBJ1-1 13 TRBV2 TGTGCCAGCAGAGGGACGGAGGACACTGAAGCTTTCTTT CASRGTEDTEAFF
. . TRBJ2-5 13 TRBV6-2/TRBV6-3 TGTGCCAGCAGATACCCAGGCCGAGAGACCCAGTACTTC CASRYPGRETQYF
few . TRBJ2-5 14 TRBV5-6 TGTGCCAGCAGCTTGTACAGTCATCAAGAGACCCAGTACTTC CASSLYSHQETQYF
. TRBD2 TRBJ2-5 14 TRBV7-8 TGTGCCAGCAGAGAGACTAGCGGTTTCGCGACCCAGTACTTC CASRETSGFATQYF
few . TRBJ2-3 13 TRBV20-1 TGCAGTGCTAGAGACGAACGCACAGATACGCAGTATTTT CSARDERTDTQYF
. . TRBJ2-2 16 TRBV4-1 TGCGCCAGCAGCCAAGTGGAACAGGGAAACACCGGGGAGCTGTTTTTT CASSQVEQGNTGELFF